This paragraph reports one T cell receptor beta chain. As yet, its antigen is unknown. Profiling relied on immunoSEQ multiplex PCR, and the TCRdb table lists in-frame clones only, not all of them. The sample records some 11,000 clones, 79% being singletons. These data originate in a study of T cell repertoires in ileal Crohn's disease. Study at large: All patients had surgery for stricturing (approximately 60%) or penetrating (39%) disease. Findings and caveats of the study: Active smokers at surgery had more clonal expansions than non-smokers.

Per the germline V gene, CDR1 is LNHDA and CDR2 is SQIVND (reference sequence). The J segment lost 6 bases and the V segment lost 4 bases, leaving 4 bases of the junction unmatched. The CDR3 length is 13 residues. As for time point: neoterminal ileum biopsy at postoperative endoscopy, about 6 months after surgery. The chain uses TRBV19 and TRBJ2-3; 7 bases match TRBD1. Sequencing was performed on ileal tissue. The clonotype originates from an adult with Crohn's disease. The CDR3 is CASSRQGRDTQYF. In DNA, the CDR3 is TGTGCCAGTAGTAGACAGGGCAGGGATACGCAGTATTTT.